These T cell receptor beta chains were read from a single sample in a study of T cells in Graves' hyperthyroidism and ophthalmopathy. MiXCR was run by TCRdb on the multiplex PCR reads, yielding one entry per CDR3 protein. The top ten hold about 11% of the sample, which has about half a million distinct CDR3 sequences, less than 25% seen once. The sample taken for sequencing was blood. These receptors all come from a woman in her twenties or thirties with Graves' ophthalmopathy. CDR3s include the opening cysteine and the closing phenylalanine or tryptophan. A D gene is named only where the DNA matches it firmly. Where a row states a size, it is once, few, many or the class of an expanded clone; other rows omit it.

TRBJ2-7,TRBV4-1,.,15,.,TGCGCCAGCAGCCAAGTTAGCCAGCTAAAGTACGAGCAGTACTTC,CASSQVSQLKYEQYF
TRBJ2-2,TRBV6-1,many,14,.,TGTGCCAGCAGGAGAATAAGCGAGGTCGGGGAGCTGTTTTTT,CASRRISEVGELFF
TRBJ2-7,TRBV12-3/TRBV12-4,.,13,.,TGTGCCAGCAGTTTATGGTCGGGCAGCGAGCAGTACTTC,CASSLWSGSEQYF
TRBJ2-6,TRBV4-2,.,18,TRBD1,TGTGCCAGCAGCCAGAACAGGGGGTACGGCTCTGGGGCCAACGTCCTGACTTTC,CASSQNRGYGSGANVLTF
TRBJ2-5,TRBV27,many,14,TRBD2,TGTGCCAGCAGTTTATCCTGGGAGGGGGAGACCCAGTACTTC,CASSLSWEGETQYF
TRBJ1-3,TRBV4-1,.,14,.,TGCGCCAGCAGCCGAGAGCCCTCTGGAAACACCATATATTTT,CASSREPSGNTIYF
TRBJ1-1,TRBV6-1,few,13,.,TGTGCCAGCACCACCTGGACGAACACTGAAGCTTTCTTT,CASTTWTNTEAFF
TRBJ2-5,TRBV15,many,16,TRBD1,TGTGCCACCAGCAGAGAAAGGGACAGGGGAGACGAGACCCAGTACTTC,CATSRERDRGDETQYF
TRBJ2-5,TRBV6-2/TRBV6-3,many,15,TRBD1,TGTGCCAGCAGTCTCATGGACAGGACCCTAGAGACCCAGTACTTC,CASSLMDRTLETQYF
TRBJ1-2,TRBV29-1,many,13,TRBD1,TGCAGCGTTCCGGGACAGAATTTCTATGGCTACACCTTC,CSVPGQNFYGYTF
TRBJ1-2,TRBV11-1,many,16,TRBD1,TGTGCCAGCCGCAAACCCGGGACAGCCTCTAACTATGGCTACACCTTC,CASRKPGTASNYGYTF
TRBJ1-1,TRBV28,once,15,.,TGTGCCAGCAGTACAGGGTTTTCTATGAACACTGAAGCTTTCTTT,CASSTGFSMNTEAFF
TRBJ2-6,TRBV7-2,many,17,.,TGTGCCAGCAGCTTAGCGATTCAGGGTCCCGGGGCCAACGTCCTGACTTTC,CASSLAIQGPGANVLTF
TRBJ1-3,TRBV20-1,many,17,.,TGCAGTGCTAGCCTCTTTGGGGGAATCCACTCTGGAAACACCATATATTTT,CSASLFGGIHSGNTIYF
TRBJ1-5,TRBV6-2/TRBV6-3,.,15,.,TGTGCCAGCAGCCCGACAAGTTATAGCAATCAGCCCCAGCATTTT,CASSPTSYSNQPQHF
TRBJ2-7,TRBV27,many,17,TRBD1,TGTGCCAGCAGTTTAAGGGCGAGGACAGGGCCCAACTACGAGCAGTACTTC,CASSLRARTGPNYEQYF
TRBJ2-7,TRBV6-1,.,14,.,TGTGCCAGCCGAAATGGGGTAAGGGTATCCGAGCAGTACTTC,CASRNGVRVSEQYF
TRBJ1-2,TRBV12-3/TRBV12-4,many,12,.,TGTGCCAGCAGCCCTAGGGCGGGCGGCTACACCTTC,CASSPRAGGYTF
TRBJ1-1,TRBV4-1,many,14,.,TGCGCCAGCAGCCAAGAGCACAGGAACACTGAAGCTTTCTTT,CASSQEHRNTEAFF
TRBJ1-1,TRBV7-8,many,14,.,TGTGCCAGCAGCTTAGGAGTGGAGGGCACTGAAGCTTTCTTT,CASSLGVEGTEAFF
TRBJ2-7,TRBV7-9,many,14,.,TGTGCCAGCAGCCCAGGGGGGGCGGGGTACGAGCAGTACTTC,CASSPGGAGYEQYF
TRBJ2-5,TRBV19,.,14,.,TGTGCCAGTAGTATGGGAAGGGTGGCGGAGACCCAGTACTTC,CASSMGRVAETQYF
TRBJ1-1,TRBV20-1,.,18,.,TGCAGTGCTAGAGATGATCTGACAGGTTTTATCATGAACACTGAAGCTTTCTTT,CSARDDLTGFIMNTEAFF
TRBJ1-3,TRBV9,many,17,TRBD1,TGTGCCAGCACTTCCGGGACAGGGGCCCTCTCTGGAAACACCATATATTTT,CASTSGTGALSGNTIYF
TRBJ1-5,TRBV4-2,.,17,.,TGTGCCAGCAGCCAAGATTTCCAGACCAATAGCAATCAGCCCCAGCATTTT,CASSQDFQTNSNQPQHF
TRBJ2-5,TRBV9,few,14,.,TGTGCCAGTAGCCTCGGGGGCGTGGAAGAGACCCAGTACTTC,CASSLGGVEETQYF
TRBJ1-2,TRBV12-3/TRBV12-4,.,13,TRBD1,TGTGCCAGCAGTTTTGGACAGGTCAGCGGCTACACCTTC,CASSFGQVSGYTF
TRBJ1-2,TRBV5-4,few,16,.,TGTGCCAGCAGCTTGGAGCCGGGTACTATCAACTATGGCTACACCTTC,CASSLEPGTINYGYTF
TRBJ1-5,TRBV12-3/TRBV12-4,many,16,.,TGTGCCAGCAGTTCACCCCCCCACGGGAGCAATCAGCCCCAGCATTTT,CASSSPPHGSNQPQHF
TRBJ2-2,TRBV24-1,many,13,.,TGTGCCACCAGTGATTGGGACGGCGGGGAGCTGTTTTTT,CATSDWDGGELFF
TRBJ1-6,TRBV27,.,13,TRBD1,TGTGCCAGCAGTTTCCAGGGGGCGTCACCCCCCCACTTT,CASSFQGASPPHF
TRBJ2-7,TRBV18,many,15,TRBD1,TGTGCCAGCTCACCATGGGACAGAAACTCCTACGAGCAGTACTTC,CASSPWDRNSYEQYF
TRBJ2-5,TRBV12-3/TRBV12-4,.,15,.,TGTGCCAGCAGTTTGCTCAGCGCTCGTAAAGAGACCCAGTACTTC,CASSLLSARKETQYF
TRBJ1-2,TRBV11-2,many,12,TRBD1,TGTGCCAGCAGCGTAAGACAGGGAGGCTACACCTTC,CASSVRQGGYTF
TRBJ2-2,TRBV27,.,11,.,TGTGCCAGCATGATCTTCGGGGAGCTGTTTTTT,CASMIFGELFF
TRBJ2-5,TRBV20-1,.,13,.,TGCAGTGCTATGGGGACTGATCAAGAGACCCAGTACTTC,CSAMGTDQETQYF
TRBJ2-5,TRBV20-1,.,14,.,TGCAGTGCTAGAGGTTTGGACAGCCAAGAGACCCAGTACTTC,CSARGLDSQETQYF
TRBJ2-7,TRBV20-1,many,14,TRBD1,TGCAGTGCAGGCCAGGGGGCGCAGAGATACGAGCAGTACTTC,CSAGQGAQRYEQYF
TRBJ1-1,TRBV18,many,15,.,TGTGCCAGCTCACCTAGCATGGGAATGAACACTGAAGCTTTCTTT,CASSPSMGMNTEAFF
TRBJ1-5,TRBV2,few,13,.,TGTGCCAGCAGTGAACACAGAAATCAGCCCCAGCATTTT,CASSEHRNQPQHF
TRBJ2-2,TRBV7-3,many,15,TRBD2,TGTGCCAGCAGCCCGGCGGGGGGAGGTGGCGGGGAGCTGTTTTTT,CASSPAGGGGGELFF
TRBJ2-7,TRBV6-2/TRBV6-3,many,14,.,TGTGCCAGCAGTTACACGGGCGCCTCCTACGAGCAGTACTTC,CASSYTGASYEQYF
TRBJ2-7,TRBV27,few,12,.,TGTGCCAGCAGTTTTTCCGGGGTCCGGCAGTACTTC,CASSFSGVRQYF